This T cell receptor (beta chain) emerged from a study of memory CD4+ T cells and cytomegalovirus serostatus. Study findings and constraints: Repertoires predicted CMV serostatus with median bootstrapped AUC of about 0.96.

Under the authors' procedure: Out-of-frame sequences were removed, leaving some 2 million distinct TCRbeta sequences. Profiled with immunoSEQ multiplex PCR; TCRdb holds only in-frame clones, not every one. The V and J calls and clone size were taken over from that table, and D and trimming were inferred from the DNA. The sample shows some 60,000 clones, about 68% of them seen only once. The sort gate was single viable CD3+CD4+CD8-CD45RO+ cells for memory CD4+ T cells. CMV serostatus came from serum IgG against pp150, pp28, p38, p52. Total CD4+ T cells were enriched by CD4 positive selection. This clone has only one observation. Its antigen is not known. The CDR3 loop spans 15 amino acids. With 2 bases removed from V and 8 bases from J, the gap between germline ends came to 17 bases. The germline V gene encodes CDR1 LNHNV and CDR2 YYDKDF (reference sequence).

Source material: memory CD4+ T cells from blood. The TCR comes from an adult in good health and CMV-seropositive. This sequence joins TRBV15 and TRBJ2-3; possibly TRBD2 for D (6 bases). The CDR3 is CATSRTAWGTATQYF. The CDR3 region has the DNA TGTGCCACCAGCAGAACGGCATGGGGGACTGCTACGCAGTATTTT.